The 10 T cell receptor beta chains given below trace back to one sample, sequenced in a study of T-cell memory formation after mild COVID-19. TCRdb passed the 5' RACE reads through MiXCR, listing each CDR3 protein once. The data hold about 430,000 distinct CDR3 sequences, with about a sixth observed a single time. Sequenced input: PBMCs or a T cell subset sorted from them (not recorded which). All receptors derive from a man younger than 35 who had mild COVID-19 (a few samples of this study predate the infection). Cell type and time point are not known.

The chain has TRBV6-5 and TRBJ1-1, with D perhaps TRBD1 (5 bases). Trimming removed 5 bases from V and 4 bases from J, with 17 bases in between. There are 15 residues in the CDR3. Germline loops: CDR1 MNHEY, CDR2 SVGAGI. CDR3 loop: CASSPPGRVFTEAFF. The CDR3 nucleotides read TGTGCCAGCAGTCCCCCTGGCAGGGTGTTCACTGAAGCTTTCTTT.

This clonotype was seen a handful of times. CDR3 loop: CATSDSFQETQYF. CDR3 DNA sequence: TGTGCCACCAGTGATTCTTTCCAAGAGACCCAGTACTTC. V and J are TRBV24-1 and TRBJ2-5; D is ambiguous. The CDR3 totals 13 residues. CDR1 KGHDR and CDR2 SFDVKD come from the germline V gene. V dropped 2 bases and J dropped 1 base, with 4 bases sitting between them.

The chain has TRBV7-2 and TRBJ2-5; TRBD2 might be the D (6 bases). This CDR3 is built from 15 residues. Germline V gene sequence: CDR1 SGHTA, CDR2 FQGNSA. V was shortened by 0 bases and J by 4 bases, with 12 bases between the two germline ends. The CDR3 is CASSLARRRGETQYF. Here the CDR3 DNA reads TGTGCCAGCAGCTTAGCGCGACGGCGGGGAGAGACCCAGTACTTC.

This clonotype was counted a few times. The rearrangement links TRBV5-1 to TRBJ2-7; the D is unclear. V shed 4 bases and J shed 0 bases, with 11 bases lying between them. There are 14 residues in the CDR3. The germline CDR1 and CDR2 sequences are SGHRS and YFSETQ. The CDR3 DNA reads as TGCGCCAGCAGCCCCGGCCCCGTCTCCTACGAGCAGTACGTC. Its translation is CASSPGPVSYEQYV.

This clonotype was seen a handful of times. The chain couples TRBV27 to TRBJ2-2; D gene ambiguous. From germline, CDR1 is MNHEY and CDR2 SMNVEV (reference sequence). V was pared by 3 bases and J by 1 base, with 6 bases between. This CDR3 has 14 residues. Here the CDR3 DNA reads TGTGCCAGCAGTTTTCTTTGGAACACCGGGGAGCTGTTTTTT. Its translation: CASSFLWNTGELFF.

This clonotype was counted a few times. This chain joins TRBV4-2 and TRBJ2-3; TRBD1 aligns across 11 bases. Germline assignment: CDR1 LGHNA and CDR2 YNFKEQ. The CDR3 consists of 16 residues. J gave up 4 bases and V 2 bases, and 5 bases lay outside the gene matches. The CDR3 region has the DNA TGTGCCAGCAGCCAACCCGGGACAGGGGGATCAGATACGCAGTATTTT. Protein: CASSQPGTGGSDTQYF.

The chain links TRBV3-1 to TRBJ2-5; 7 nucleotides line up with TRBD2. After removal of 1 base from V and 5 bases from J, the junction contained 4 bases not matched to a gene. The germline gives CDR1 LGHDT, CDR2 YNNKEL (reference sequence). The CDR3 is made up of 14 amino acids. CDR3 nucleotides: TGTGCCAGCAGCCAAGGGCCAGCGGGGGAGACCCAGTACTTC. This translates into CASSQGPAGETQYF.

The chain carries TRBV11-2 and TRBJ2-7, with 7 bases aligning to TRBD1. Germline assignment: CDR1 SGHAT and CDR2 FQNNGV. V shed 4 bases, J shed 1 base, and the junction held 4 bases outside the gene matches. The CDR3 is 14 amino acids. The CDR3 sequence: CASSYSGQSYEQYF. CDR3 nucleotide sequence: TGTGCCAGCAGCTACTCGGGACAGTCCTACGAGCAGTACTTC.

This clonotype was picked up a small number of times. V usage is TRBV6-1 and J usage is TRBJ2-7; D gene unclear. CDR1 is MNHNS, CDR2 SASEGT, per germline. The ends were cut back, 2 bases at V and 0 bases at J, with 11 bases in the middle. This CDR3 comprises 15 residues. This CDR3 reads CASSEFFTASYEQYV. DNA for the CDR3: TGTGCCAGCAGTGAATTTTTCACTGCCTCCTACGAGCAGTACGTC.

This clonotype appeared a few times. The chain employs TRBV7-2 and TRBJ2-7, with no clear D. Germline V lookup: CDR1 SGHTA, CDR2 FQGNSA. V was clipped by 0 bases and J by 2 bases, with 14 bases between them. This CDR3 is 16 amino acids long. Here the CDR3 DNA reads TGTGCCAGCAGCTTAGCCGGCAGCCTACCGCCCTACGAGCAGTACTTC. Protein sequence: CASSLAGSLPPYEQYF.